This paragraph reports one T cell receptor beta chain. Its antigen remains unidentified. The source of the sample is a study of cytomegalovirus exposure and HLA in healthy donors. Study-wide points: A later analysis linked a missense variant in DCLRE1C to the trimming of TCR beta V and J genes.

Healthy bone marrow donors formed the donor group. Vbeta (60) and Jbeta (13) primers were used in the PCR. The table came from immunoSEQ multiplex PCR; TCRdb's copy has only in-frame clones and leaves some out. The sample lists 100,000 to 120,000 clones, around 72% seen once, with roughly 5.7% in the top ten. CDR1 and CDR2 from the germline V gene are MNHEY and SVGAGI. The CDR3 consists of 15 residues. V gave up 2 bases and J gave up 1 base; unmatched junction bases: 4. V gene TRBV6-5 combines with J gene TRBJ2-7, with 8 nucleotides matching TRBD2. Sequencing input: PBMCs. The clonotype comes from a male donor in good health and CMV-seronegative. CDR3 DNA: TGTGCCAGCAGTTACGGGGCGGGAGGATCCTACGAGCAGTACTTC. As protein: CASSYGAGGSYEQYF.